This TCR beta chain comes out of a study of T cell changes during pregnancy in multiple sclerosis. Germline V gene data show CDR1 as SGHTA and CDR2 as FQGNSA. There are 16 residues in the CDR3. The V and J ends lost 4 bases and 3 bases respectively, with 16 bases between them. TCRdb's table, derived via immunoSEQ multiplex PCR, lists solely in-frame clones and lacks some. In the table there are tens of thousands of clones, approximately 91% of which are singletons. V and J are TRBV7-2 and TRBJ2-1; D uncertain. The clonotype originates from a female donor with multiple sclerosis, enrolled in a pregnancy study. Sequenced here: peripheral blood, sampled in the third trimester of pregnancy. CDR3 residues: CASSSHVGAVYNEQFF. DNA for the CDR3: TGTGCCAGCAGCTCACACGTGGGTGCGGTCTACAATGAGCAGTTCTTC.